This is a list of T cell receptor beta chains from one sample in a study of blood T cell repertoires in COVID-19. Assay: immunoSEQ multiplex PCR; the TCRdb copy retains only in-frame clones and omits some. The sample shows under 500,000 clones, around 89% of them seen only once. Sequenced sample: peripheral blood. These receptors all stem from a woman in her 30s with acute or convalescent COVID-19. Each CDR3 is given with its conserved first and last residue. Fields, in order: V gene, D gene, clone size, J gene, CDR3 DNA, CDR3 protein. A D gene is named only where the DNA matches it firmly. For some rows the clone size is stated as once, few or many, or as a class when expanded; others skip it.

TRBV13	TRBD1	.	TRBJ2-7	TGTGCCAGCAGCTTAGGGACAGGGGGCGGTTACGAGCAGTACTTC	CASSLGTGGGYEQYF
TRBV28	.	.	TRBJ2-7	TGTGCCAGCAGCCGCGTTTCCTACGAGCAGTACTTC	CASSRVSYEQYF
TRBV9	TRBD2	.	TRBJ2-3	TGTGCCAGCAGCTCCACGACTAGCGGGGGGGCTTTTAAGCAGTATTTT	CASSSTTSGGAFKQYF
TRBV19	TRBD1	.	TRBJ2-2	TGTGCCAGTACCGGGACAGTAGGCACCGGGGAGCTGTTTTTT	CASTGTVGTGELFF
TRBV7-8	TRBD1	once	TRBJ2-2	TGTGCCAGCAAACCGGGGACAGCCAACACCGGGGAGCTGTTTTTT	CASKPGTANTGELFF
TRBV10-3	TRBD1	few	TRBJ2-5	TGTGCCATCAGTGACAACATCAAACAGGGGGGAGAGACCCAGTACTTC	CAISDNIKQGGETQYF
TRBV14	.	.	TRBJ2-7	TGTGCCAGCAGCCTACTACGGGACACCTCCTACGAGCAGTACTTC	CASSLLRDTSYEQYF
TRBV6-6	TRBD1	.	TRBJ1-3	TGTGCCAGCAGTTACCGGACAGGGATGGGAAGCACCATATATTTT	CASSYRTGMGSTIYF
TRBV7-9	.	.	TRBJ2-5	TGTGCCAGCAGCAGGGTCTTCGGGGAGACCCAGTACTTC	CASSRVFGETQYF
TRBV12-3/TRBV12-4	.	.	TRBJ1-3	TGTGCCAGCAGTTTAGTCGCTGGAAACACCATATATTTT	CASSLVAGNTIYF
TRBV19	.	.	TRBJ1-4	TGTGCCAGTAGGAGGACGGAGGCAACTAATGAAAAACTGTTTTTT	CASRRTEATNEKLFF
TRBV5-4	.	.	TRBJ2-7	TGTGCCAGCAGCCCCCAGGGAAATGGCTACGAGCAGTACTTC	CASSPQGNGYEQYF
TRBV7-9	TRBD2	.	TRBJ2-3	TGTGCCAGCAGCTACCGGACTAGCGGGGGGCCGGGGATCCAGTATTTT	CASSYRTSGGPGIQYF
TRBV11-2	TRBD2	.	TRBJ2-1	TGTGCCAGCAGCTTTAGCGGGGACTCCTACAATGAGCAGTTCTTC	CASSFSGDSYNEQFF
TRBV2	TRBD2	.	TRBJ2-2	TGTGCCAGCAGTGAGCTAGCGGGGGGGCCGGGGGAGCTGTTTTTT	CASSELAGGPGELFF
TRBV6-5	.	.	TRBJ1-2	TGTGCCAGCAGAGGCAGCCGGGGGGCTAACTATGGCTACACCTTC	CASRGSRGANYGYTF
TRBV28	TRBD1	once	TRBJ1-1	TGTGCCAGCAGCACGGGACAGGGGGCCAGGAACACTGAAGCTTTCTTT	CASSTGQGARNTEAFF
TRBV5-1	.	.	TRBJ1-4	TGCGCCAGCAGCTTGTTAGGGGGAGGGGGAGAAAAACTGTTTTTT	CASSLLGGGGEKLFF
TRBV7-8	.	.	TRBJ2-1	TGTGCCAGCAGCCCGGAGGGCACAGTGAGCTCCTACAATGAGCAGTTCTTC	CASSPEGTVSSYNEQFF
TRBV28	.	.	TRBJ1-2	TGTGCCAGCAGTTTAGGCGGCGGCTACACCTTC	CASSLGGGYTF
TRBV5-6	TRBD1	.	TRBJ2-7	TGTGCCAGCAGCACTGGACAGGGTTCCTACGAGCAGTACTTC	CASSTGQGSYEQYF
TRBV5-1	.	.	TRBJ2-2	TGCGCCAGCAGCTTGGGGGACACGAACACCGGGGAGCTGTTTTTT	CASSLGDTNTGELFF
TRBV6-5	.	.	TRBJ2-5	TGTGCCAGCAGTTACTACATTCAAGAGACCCAGTACTTC	CASSYYIQETQYF
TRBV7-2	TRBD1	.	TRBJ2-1	TGTGCCAGCAGCTCGGGACAGACCCGGCACAATGAGCAGTTCTTC	CASSSGQTRHNEQFF
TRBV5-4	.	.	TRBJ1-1	TGTGCCAGCAGCTTGGATCTGGGAGGGGTTACTGAAGCTTTCTTT	CASSLDLGGVTEAFF
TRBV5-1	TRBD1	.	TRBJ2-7	TGCGCCAGCAGCTTGGGACAGGGGTTGAGCGAGCAGTACTTC	CASSLGQGLSEQYF
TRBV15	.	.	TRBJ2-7	TGTGCCACCAGCACTGGGACATCCGGCTACGAGCAGTACTTC	CATSTGTSGYEQYF
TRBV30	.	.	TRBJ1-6	TGTGCCTGGAGGCAGGATAATTCACCCCTCCACTTT	CAWRQDNSPLHF
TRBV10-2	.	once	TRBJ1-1	TGCGCCAGCAGTGACACAGGGTGGGGGACTGAAGCTTTCTTT	CASSDTGWGTEAFF
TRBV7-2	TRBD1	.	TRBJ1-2	TGTGCCAGCAGCTTAGACGGGACAGGAGGCTATGGCTACACCTTC	CASSLDGTGGYGYTF
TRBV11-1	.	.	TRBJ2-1	TGTGCCAGCAGCTTCAGTGACAGGGGAGGGAATGAGCAGTTCTTC	CASSFSDRGGNEQFF
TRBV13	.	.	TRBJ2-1	TGTGCCAGCAGCCCCAGGGTCTTCAATGAGCAGTTCTTC	CASSPRVFNEQFF
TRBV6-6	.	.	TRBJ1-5	TGTGCCGGCAGAACAGGCAATCAGCCCCAGCATTTT	CAGRTGNQPQHF
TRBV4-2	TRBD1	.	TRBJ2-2	TGTGCCAGCAGCCAGGACAGGGGGAACACCGGGGAGCTGTTTTTT	CASSQDRGNTGELFF
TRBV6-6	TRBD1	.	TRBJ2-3	TGTGCCAGCCAGGGGGACACAGATACGCAGTATTTT	CASQGDTDTQYF